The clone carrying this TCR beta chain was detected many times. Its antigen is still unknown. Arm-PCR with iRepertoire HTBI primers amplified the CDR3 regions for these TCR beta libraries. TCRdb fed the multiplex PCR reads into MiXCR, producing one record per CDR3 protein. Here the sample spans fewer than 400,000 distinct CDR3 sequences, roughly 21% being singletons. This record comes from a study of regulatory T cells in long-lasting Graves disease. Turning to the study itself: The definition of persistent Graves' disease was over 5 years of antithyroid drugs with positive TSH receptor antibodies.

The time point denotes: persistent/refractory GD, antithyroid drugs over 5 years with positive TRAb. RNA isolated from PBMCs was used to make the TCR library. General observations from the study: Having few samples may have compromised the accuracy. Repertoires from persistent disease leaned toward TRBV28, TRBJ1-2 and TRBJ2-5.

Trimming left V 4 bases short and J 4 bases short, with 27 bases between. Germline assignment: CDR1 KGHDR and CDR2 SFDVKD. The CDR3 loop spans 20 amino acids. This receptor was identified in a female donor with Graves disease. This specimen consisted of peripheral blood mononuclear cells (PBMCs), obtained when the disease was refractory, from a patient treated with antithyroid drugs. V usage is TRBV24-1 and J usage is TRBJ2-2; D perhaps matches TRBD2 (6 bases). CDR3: CATSDREGLLGGCGTGELFF. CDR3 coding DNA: TGTGCCACCAGTGACCGTGAAGGCCTTTTGGGGGGATGCGGCACCGGGGAGCTGTTTTTT.